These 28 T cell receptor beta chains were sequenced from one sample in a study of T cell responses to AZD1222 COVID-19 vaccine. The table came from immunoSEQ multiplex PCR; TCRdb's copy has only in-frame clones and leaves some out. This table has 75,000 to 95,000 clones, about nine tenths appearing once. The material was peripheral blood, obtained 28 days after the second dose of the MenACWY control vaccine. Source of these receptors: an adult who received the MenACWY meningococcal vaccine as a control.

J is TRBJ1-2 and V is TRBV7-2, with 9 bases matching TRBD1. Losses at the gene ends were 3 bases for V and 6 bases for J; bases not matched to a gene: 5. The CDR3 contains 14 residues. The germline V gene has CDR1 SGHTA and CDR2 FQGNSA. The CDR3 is CASSFDGTGNGYTF. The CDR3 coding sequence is TGTGCCAGCAGCTTCGATGGGACAGGGAATGGCTACACCTTC.

The CDR3 coding sequence is TGTGCCAGCAGTTTATCAGGGCTAGGAGGCTACACCTTC. Translating it yields CASSLSGLGGYTF. The gene calls are TRBV12-3 or TRBV12-4 and TRBJ1-2, with D tentatively TRBD1 (5 bases). This CDR3 is built from 13 residues. Trimming shortened V by 2 bases and J by 8 bases, and 12 bases separated the two germline ends.

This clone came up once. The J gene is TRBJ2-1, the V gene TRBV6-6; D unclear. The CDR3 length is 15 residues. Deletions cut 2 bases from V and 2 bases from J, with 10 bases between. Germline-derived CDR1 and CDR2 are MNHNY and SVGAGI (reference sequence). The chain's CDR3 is CASSYGVVPYNEQFF. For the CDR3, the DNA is TGTGCCAGCAGTTACGGAGTAGTCCCCTACAATGAGCAGTTCTTC.

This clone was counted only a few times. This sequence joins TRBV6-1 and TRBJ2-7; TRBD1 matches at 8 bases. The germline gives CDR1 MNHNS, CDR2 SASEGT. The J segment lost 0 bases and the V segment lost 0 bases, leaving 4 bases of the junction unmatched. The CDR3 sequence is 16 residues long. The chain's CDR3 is CASSEALTGASYEQYF. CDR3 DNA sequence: TGTGCCAGCAGTGAAGCTTTGACAGGGGCCTCCTACGAGCAGTACTTC.

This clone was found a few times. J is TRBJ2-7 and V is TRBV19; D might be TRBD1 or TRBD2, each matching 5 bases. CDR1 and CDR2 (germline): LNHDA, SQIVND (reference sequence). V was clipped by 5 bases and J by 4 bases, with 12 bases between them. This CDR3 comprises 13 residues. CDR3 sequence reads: CASSQGTRYEQYF. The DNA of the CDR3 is TGTGCCAGTAGTCAAGGGACCCGGTACGAGCAGTACTTC.

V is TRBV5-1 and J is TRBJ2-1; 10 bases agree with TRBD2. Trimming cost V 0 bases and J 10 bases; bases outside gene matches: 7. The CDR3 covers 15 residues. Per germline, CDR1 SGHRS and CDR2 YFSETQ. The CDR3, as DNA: TGCGCCAGCAGCTTGGGTTCTAGCGGGGGTGGGGAGCAGTTCTTC. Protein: CASSLGSSGGGEQFF.

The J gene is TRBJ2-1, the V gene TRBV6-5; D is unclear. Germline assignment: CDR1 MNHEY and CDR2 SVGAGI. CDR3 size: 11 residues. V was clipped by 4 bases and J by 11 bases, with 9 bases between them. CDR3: CASSSDLKQFF. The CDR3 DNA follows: TGTGCCAGCAGTTCAGACCTTAAGCAGTTCTTC.

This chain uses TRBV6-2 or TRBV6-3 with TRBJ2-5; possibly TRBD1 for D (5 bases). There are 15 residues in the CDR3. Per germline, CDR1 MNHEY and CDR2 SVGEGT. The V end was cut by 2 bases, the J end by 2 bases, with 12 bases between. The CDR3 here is CASSYPARAQETQYF. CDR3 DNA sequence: TGTGCCAGCAGTTACCCGGCCAGGGCTCAAGAGACCCAGTACTTC.

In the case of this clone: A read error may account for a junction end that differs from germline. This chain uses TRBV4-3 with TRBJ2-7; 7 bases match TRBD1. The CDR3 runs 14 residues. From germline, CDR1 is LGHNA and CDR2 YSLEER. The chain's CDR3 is CASNQNTGADEQYF. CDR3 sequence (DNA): TGCGCCAGCAACCAAAACACAGGGGCTGACGAGCAGTACTTC.

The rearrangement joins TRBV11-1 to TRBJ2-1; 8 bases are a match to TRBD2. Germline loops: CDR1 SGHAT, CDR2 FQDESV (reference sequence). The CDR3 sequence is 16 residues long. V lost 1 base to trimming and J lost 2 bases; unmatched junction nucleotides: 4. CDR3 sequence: CASSLVGRGAYNEQFF. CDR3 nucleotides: TGTGCCAGCAGCTTAGTCGGGCGGGGGGCCTACAATGAGCAGTTCTTC.

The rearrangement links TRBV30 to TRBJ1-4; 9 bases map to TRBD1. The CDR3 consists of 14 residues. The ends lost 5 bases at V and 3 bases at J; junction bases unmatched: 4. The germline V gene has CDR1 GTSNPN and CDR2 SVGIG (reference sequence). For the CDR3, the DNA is TGTGCCTGGGGTACAGGGGGCTCTAATGAAAAACTGTTTTTT. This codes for CAWGTGGSNEKLFF.

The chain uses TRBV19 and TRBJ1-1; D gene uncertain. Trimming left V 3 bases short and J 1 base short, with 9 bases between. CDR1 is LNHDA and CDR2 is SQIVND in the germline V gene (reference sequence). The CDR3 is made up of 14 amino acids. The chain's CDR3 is CASSIGRSNTEAFF. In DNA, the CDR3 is TGTGCCAGTAGTATCGGCAGGTCGAACACTGAAGCTTTCTTT.

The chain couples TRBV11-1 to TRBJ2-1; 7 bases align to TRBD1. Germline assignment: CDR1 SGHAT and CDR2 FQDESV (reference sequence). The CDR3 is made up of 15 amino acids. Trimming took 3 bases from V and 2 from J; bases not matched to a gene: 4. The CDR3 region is CASSFEGATYNEQFF. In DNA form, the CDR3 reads TGTGCCAGCAGCTTTGAGGGGGCGACCTACAATGAGCAGTTCTTC.

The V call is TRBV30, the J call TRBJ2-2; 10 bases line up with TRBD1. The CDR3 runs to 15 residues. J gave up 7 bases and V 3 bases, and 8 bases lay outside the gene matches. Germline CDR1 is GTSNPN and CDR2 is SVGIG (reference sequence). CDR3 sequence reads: CAWSPRTGGHGELFF. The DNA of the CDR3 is TGTGCCTGGAGCCCCCGGACAGGGGGTCACGGGGAGCTGTTTTTT.

In nucleotides, the CDR3 is TGTGCCAGCAGGCCGAGCAGGGGACAGGAGACCCAGTACTTC. Its protein is CASRPSRGQETQYF. The V call is TRBV7-9, the J call TRBJ2-5, with 7 nucleotides matching TRBD1. CDR3 length: 14 amino acids. Germline CDR1 and CDR2: SEHNR and FQNEAQ (reference sequence). After removal of 6 bases from V and 5 bases from J, the junction contained 9 bases not matched to a gene.

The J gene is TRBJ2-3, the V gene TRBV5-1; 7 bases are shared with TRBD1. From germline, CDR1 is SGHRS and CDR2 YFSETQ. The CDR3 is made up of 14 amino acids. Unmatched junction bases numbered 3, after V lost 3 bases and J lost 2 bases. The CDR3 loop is CASSSDRPTDTQYF. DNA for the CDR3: TGCGCCAGCAGCTCGGACAGGCCCACAGATACGCAGTATTTT.

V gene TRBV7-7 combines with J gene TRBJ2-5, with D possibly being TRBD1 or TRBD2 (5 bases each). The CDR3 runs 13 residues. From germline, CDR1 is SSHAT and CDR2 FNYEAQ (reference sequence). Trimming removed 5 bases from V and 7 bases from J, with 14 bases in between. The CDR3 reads CASSLETRGTQYF. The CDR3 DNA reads TGTGCCAGCAGCCTTGAGACGAGGGGGACCCAGTACTTC.

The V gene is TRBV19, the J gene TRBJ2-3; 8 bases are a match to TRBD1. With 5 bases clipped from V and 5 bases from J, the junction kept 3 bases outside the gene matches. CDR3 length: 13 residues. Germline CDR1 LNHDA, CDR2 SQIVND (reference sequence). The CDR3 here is CASSVQGEDTQYF. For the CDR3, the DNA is TGTGCCAGTAGTGTACAGGGGGAAGATACGCAGTATTTT. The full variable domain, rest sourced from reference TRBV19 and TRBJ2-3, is DGGITQSPKYLFRKEGQNVTLSCEQNLNHDAMYWYRQDPGQGLRLIYYSQIVNDFQKGDIAEGYSVSREKKESFPLTVTSAQKNPTAFYLCASSVQGEDTQYFGPGTRLTVL.

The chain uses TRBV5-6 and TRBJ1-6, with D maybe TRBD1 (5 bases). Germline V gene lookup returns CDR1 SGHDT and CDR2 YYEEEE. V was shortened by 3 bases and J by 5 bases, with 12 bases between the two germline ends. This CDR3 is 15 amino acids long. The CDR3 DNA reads TGTGCCAGCAGCTGGGGACTTCCCGATAATTCACCCCTCCACTTT. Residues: CASSWGLPDNSPLHF.

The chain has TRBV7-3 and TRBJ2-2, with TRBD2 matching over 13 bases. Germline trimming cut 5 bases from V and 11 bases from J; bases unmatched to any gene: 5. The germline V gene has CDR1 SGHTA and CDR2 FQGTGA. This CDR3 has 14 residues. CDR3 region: CASSEGLAGAELFF. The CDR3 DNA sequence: TGTGCCAGCAGCGAAGGACTAGCGGGGGCCGAGCTGTTTTTT.

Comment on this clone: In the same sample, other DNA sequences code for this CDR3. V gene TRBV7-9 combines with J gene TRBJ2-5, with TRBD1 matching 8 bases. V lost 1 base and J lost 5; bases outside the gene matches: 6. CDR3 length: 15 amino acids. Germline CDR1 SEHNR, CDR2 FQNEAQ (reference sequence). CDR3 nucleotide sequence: TGTGCCAGCAGCTTAGAAGCAGGGGGCTGGGAGACCCAGTACTTC. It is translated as CASSLEAGGWETQYF.

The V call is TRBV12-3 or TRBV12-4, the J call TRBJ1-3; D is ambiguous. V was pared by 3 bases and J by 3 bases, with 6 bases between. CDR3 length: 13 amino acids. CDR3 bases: TGTGCCAGCAGTTTGATGGATGGAAACACCATATATTTT. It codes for CASSLMDGNTIYF.

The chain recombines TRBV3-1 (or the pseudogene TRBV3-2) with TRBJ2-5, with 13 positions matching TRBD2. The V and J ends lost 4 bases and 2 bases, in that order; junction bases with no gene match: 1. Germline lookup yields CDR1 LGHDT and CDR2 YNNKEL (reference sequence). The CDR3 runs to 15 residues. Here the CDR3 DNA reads TGTGCCAGCAGCCTGGGACTAGCGGGGCAAGAGACCCAGTACTTC. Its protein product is CASSLGLAGQETQYF.

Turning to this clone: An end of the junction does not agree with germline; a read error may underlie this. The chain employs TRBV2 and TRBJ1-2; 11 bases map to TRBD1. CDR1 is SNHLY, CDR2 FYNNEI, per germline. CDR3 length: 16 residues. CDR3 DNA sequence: TGTGCCAGCAGGGAAGCGGGGACAGGGGGGGCCTATGGCTACACCTTC. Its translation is CASREAGTGGAYGYTF.

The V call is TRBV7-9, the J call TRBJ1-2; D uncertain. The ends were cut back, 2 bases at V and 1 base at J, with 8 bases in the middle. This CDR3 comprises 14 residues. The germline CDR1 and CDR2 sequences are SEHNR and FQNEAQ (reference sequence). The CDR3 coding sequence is TGTGCCAGCAGCTTATCCCAGAGTAACTATGGCTACACCTTC. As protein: CASSLSQSNYGYTF.

CDR3 sequence: CASSLGLREETQYF. CDR3 coding DNA: TGTGCCAGCAGCTTGGGGCTACGTGAAGAGACCCAGTACTTC. The chain carries TRBV5-4 and TRBJ2-5; D gene uncertain. V dropped 0 bases and J dropped 3 bases, with 9 bases sitting between them. CDR1 is SGHNT, CDR2 YYREEE, per germline (reference sequence). The CDR3 is made up of 14 amino acids.

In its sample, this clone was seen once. The DNA of the CDR3 is TGTGCCAGCAGCCGCGGACAGGCGACCTACGAGCAGTACTTC. Translating gives CASSRGQATYEQYF. J is TRBJ2-7 and V is TRBV6-5; TRBD1 matches 7 bases. V lost 6 bases to trimming and J lost 2 bases; unmatched junction nucleotides: 7. Germline lookup yields CDR1 MNHEY and CDR2 SVGAGI. This CDR3 has 14 residues.

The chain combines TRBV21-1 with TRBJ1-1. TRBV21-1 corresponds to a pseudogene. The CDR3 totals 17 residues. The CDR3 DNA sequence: TGTGCCAGCAGGCTCCCGTCCGAGGCAGACATGAACACTGAAGCTTTCTTT. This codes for CASRLPSEADMNTEAFF.